What follows are 28 T cell receptor beta chains derived from one specimen sequenced in a study of T cells in Graves' hyperthyroidism and ophthalmopathy. TCR beta CDR3 regions were amplified from RNA transcripts. First-round RT-PCR targeting the TCR CDR3 was performed with the HTBI primer set. Each CDR3 protein gets one entry after TCRdb re-called the multiplex PCR reads with MiXCR. The data contain about 360,000 distinct CDR3 sequences, 13% of them singletons. Sequenced input: blood. These receptors came from a woman younger than 35 with Graves' hyperthyroidism.

CDR3 in amino acids: CASSSLSGGYNEQFF. CDR3 nucleotide sequence: TGTGCCAGCAGTTCACTTAGCGGGGGATACAATGAGCAGTTCTTC. J is TRBJ2-1 and V is TRBV28, with 9 positions matching TRBD2. The germline V gene encodes CDR1 MDHEN and CDR2 SYDVKM. The CDR3 has 15 amino acids. Germline trimming cut 4 bases from V and 4 bases from J; bases unmatched to any gene: 5.

The CDR3 DNA is TGTGCCAGCACCCCCAGGGGGACAAGCACAGATACGCAGTATTTT. This gives the protein CASTPRGTSTDTQYF. The chain has TRBV6-2 or TRBV6-3 and TRBJ2-3; 7 positions agree with TRBD1. Germline loops: CDR1 MNHEY, CDR2 SVGEGT. The CDR3 spans 15 residues. V shed 7 bases, J shed 0 bases, and the junction held 7 bases outside the gene matches.

The rearrangement joins TRBV19 to TRBJ1-6, with 7 bases aligning to TRBD1. The CDR3 has 14 amino acids. Germline loops: CDR1 LNHDA, CDR2 SQIVND (reference sequence). Germline trimming cut 9 bases from V and 4 bases from J; bases unmatched to any gene: 6. CDR3 DNA: TGTGCCAGCGGGGGACAGCAGTATAATTCACCCCTCCACTTT. It translates to CASGGQQYNSPLHF. The variable domain in full, completed from reference TRBV19 and TRBJ1-6, reads DGGITQSPKYLFRKEGQNVTLSCEQNLNHDAMYWYRQDPGQGLRLIYYSQIVNDFQKGDIAEGYSVSREKKESFPLTVTSAQKNPTAFYLCASGGQQYNSPLHFGNGTRLTVT.

The V call is TRBV4-1, the J call TRBJ1-1, with D possibly being TRBD1 (5 bases). There are 16 residues in the CDR3. V gave up 2 bases and J gave up 4 bases, with 17 bases separating them. Germline CDR1 and CDR2: MGHRA and YSYEKL. The CDR3 reads CASSQPWGGSGTEAFF. CDR3 DNA sequence: TGCGCCAGCAGCCAACCATGGGGGGGGAGCGGCACTGAAGCTTTCTTT.

This clonotype was counted a few times. The rearrangement joins TRBV5-8 to TRBJ2-7; TRBD2 might be the D (5 bases). Per the germline V gene, CDR1 is SGHTS and CDR2 is YDEGEE. The germline V and J ends were trimmed by 4 bases and 3 bases, with 11 bases remaining between them. CDR3 size: 13 residues. The CDR3 DNA reads TGTGCCAGCAGCGAGGGCAGGTACTACGAGCAGTACTTC. Its translation: CASSEGRYYEQYF.

This clonotype was counted between two and nine times. A clone one base away is much larger, so this may be a read error. The chain uses TRBV20-1 and TRBJ1-2; D might be TRBD1 (5 bases). Looked up from germline, CDR1 is DFQATT and CDR2 is SNEGSKA (reference sequence). The CDR3 extends over 14 amino acids. The CDR3 loop reads CNAGSLPGRSGYTF. In nucleotides, the CDR3 is TGCAATGCTGGTTCCCTCCCGGGACGAAGTGGCTACACCTTC.

This clonotype was seen ten or more times. V usage is TRBV28 and J usage is TRBJ2-1, with a possible D match to TRBD2 (6 bases). V shed 8 bases and J shed 3 bases, with 29 bases lying between them. The CDR3 length is 19 residues. Per germline, CDR1 MDHEN and CDR2 SYDVKM. CDR3 sequence (DNA): TGTGCCAGCTGCCATCCGTTTAAGACTAGGTCTCGCGGCTACAATGAGCAGTTCTTC. It translates to CASCHPFKTRSRGYNEQFF.

Ten or more counts support this clonotype. The gene calls are TRBV20-1 and TRBJ1-5; TRBD1 agrees at 7 bases. There are 13 residues in the CDR3. The V gene's germline CDR1 is DFQATT and CDR2 SNEGSKA (reference sequence). V lost 5 bases, J lost 6 bases, and 7 bases stayed unmatched. Written as DNA, the CDR3 is TGCAGTGCTTCTAGGGGGCCGCGTCAGCCCCAGCATTTT. This encodes CSASRGPRQPQHF.

The V gene is TRBV2, the J gene TRBJ2-1; 14 bases fit TRBD2. V shed 6 bases, J shed 9 bases, and the junction held 22 bases outside the gene matches. CDR3 length equals 20 residues. Germline loops: CDR1 SNHLY, CDR2 FYNNEI. CDR3 sequence reads: CASSAAITTSGRAGHSEQFF. CDR3 nucleotide sequence: TGTGCCAGCAGCGCCGCGATAACGACTAGCGGGAGGGCCGGACATAGTGAGCAGTTCTTC.

This chain uses TRBV19 with TRBJ2-1; D gene ambiguous. The CDR3 covers 15 residues. Per germline, CDR1 LNHDA and CDR2 SQIVND (reference sequence). The V end was cut by 5 bases, the J end by 6 bases, with 17 bases between. The CDR3 here is CASSARAAQANEQFF. CDR3 nucleotides: TGTGCCAGTAGTGCCCGGGCGGCCCAGGCCAATGAGCAGTTCTTC. Filled out from reference TRBV19 and TRBJ2-1, the complete variable domain reads DGGITQSPKYLFRKEGQNVTLSCEQNLNHDAMYWYRQDPGQGLRLIYYSQIVNDFQKGDIAEGYSVSREKKESFPLTVTSAQKNPTAFYLCASSARAAQANEQFFGPGTRLTVL.

This clonotype was seen many times. This rearrangement joins TRBV12-3 or TRBV12-4 to TRBJ2-3; 10 nucleotides align to TRBD2. The CDR3 extends over 15 amino acids. With V trimmed by 2 bases and J by 6 bases, 5 bases remained unmatched. This chain's CDR3 is CASSLSSGGADTQYF. CDR3 bases: TGTGCCAGCAGTTTAAGCAGCGGGGGGGCGGATACGCAGTATTTT.

This clonotype was seen many times. This rearrangement joins TRBV6-2 or TRBV6-3 to TRBJ2-7; D is possibly TRBD2 (5 bases). Germline values: CDR1 MNHEY, CDR2 SVGEGT. Trimming stripped 0 bases from V and 7 bases from J, with 7 bases between. The CDR3 covers 12 residues. CDR3 nucleotides: TGTGCCAGCAGTTACTCCCGGGGAGAGCAGTACTTC. The encoded protein is CASSYSRGEQYF.

This clonotype has a handful of counts. The rearrangement uses TRBV12-3 or TRBV12-4 and TRBJ2-3, with D perhaps matching TRBD2 (7 bases). CDR3 size: 12 residues. V lost 6 bases and J 6 bases, leaving 10 bases between the germline ends. In nucleotides, the CDR3 is TGTGCCAGCAGGCGGGGGCTGGATACGCAGTATTTT. Protein: CASRRGLDTQYF.

This clonotype occurred many times. CDR3 nucleotide sequence: TGCGCCAGCAGCTTGGCCGGTTCGGTGGAAGAGACCCAGTACTTC. Translation: CASSLAGSVEETQYF. The chain uses TRBV5-1 and TRBJ2-5; no clear D. Germline V lookup: CDR1 SGHRS, CDR2 YFSETQ. The CDR3 consists of 15 residues. V gave up 0 bases and J gave up 3 bases, with 12 bases separating them.

This clonotype has ten or more counts. The rearrangement links TRBV12-3 or TRBV12-4 to TRBJ1-5; weak D call: TRBD1 (6 bases). The CDR3 consists of 14 residues. The V end was cut by 2 bases, the J end by 7 bases, with 12 bases between. This CDR3 reads CASSLTGIGQPQHF. The CDR3, as DNA: TGTGCCAGCAGTTTAACAGGGATCGGGCAGCCCCAGCATTTT.

This clonotype was recorded a few times. In DNA form, the CDR3 reads TGCGCCAGCACCGACCCCTTGACAGGGATCTACGAGCAGTACTTC. It codes for CASTDPLTGIYEQYF. The rearrangement uses TRBV5-1 and TRBJ2-7; 7 bases agree with TRBD1. The CDR3 has 15 amino acids. Germline-derived CDR1 and CDR2 are SGHRS and YFSETQ. J lost 3 bases, V lost 6 bases, and 12 bases had no gene match.

This clonotype was detected many times. The chain combines TRBV30 with TRBJ2-1, with 8 positions matching TRBD2. The CDR3 has 13 residues. Germline V gives CDR1 GTSNPN, CDR2 SVGIG (reference sequence). The ends lost 3 bases at V and 6 bases at J; junction bases unmatched: 4. CDR3 sequence: CAWSSGTSNEQFF. The CDR3, as DNA: TGTGCCTGGAGCTCCGGGACTAGCAATGAGCAGTTCTTC.

This clonotype was seen ten or more times. This chain uses TRBV30 with TRBJ2-1; maybe TRBD1 (6 bases). V lost 0 bases to trimming and J lost 9 bases, with 12 bases between them. This CDR3 has 13 amino acids. Germline V lookup: CDR1 GTSNPN, CDR2 SVGIG (reference sequence). This CDR3 is CAWSVELGGEQFF. CDR3 coding DNA: TGTGCCTGGAGTGTCGAACTAGGGGGTGAGCAGTTCTTC.

This clonotype turned up a few times. This rearrangement joins TRBV3-1 to TRBJ2-3, with D perhaps TRBD2 (6 bases). Germline V gene lookup returns CDR1 LGHDT and CDR2 YNNKEL (reference sequence). CDR3 length equals 13 residues. V lost 5 bases and J 6 bases, leaving 12 bases between the germline ends. CDR3 loop: CASSSQEGDTQYF. CDR3 sequence (DNA): TGTGCCAGCAGCTCCCAGGAGGGGGATACGCAGTATTTT.

This clonotype came up many times. The gene calls are TRBV11-2 and TRBJ2-1; D is undetermined. Trimming shortened V by 5 bases and J by 4 bases, and 12 bases separated the two germline ends. The CDR3 has 14 amino acids. Germline CDR1 SGHAT, CDR2 FQNNGV. The CDR3, as DNA: TGTGCCAGCAGCGCACTGACTGGGTACAATGAGCAGTTCTTC. This translates into CASSALTGYNEQFF.

This clonotype was found many times. V usage is TRBV7-2 and J usage is TRBJ2-7, with 9 bases fitting TRBD1. The ends lost 1 base at V and 6 bases at J; junction bases unmatched: 4. CDR1 is SGHTA and CDR2 is FQGNSA in the germline V gene. CDR3 length: 14 residues. The CDR3 loop is CASSLGQDRGEQYF. CDR3 in DNA: TGTGCCAGCAGCTTAGGACAGGACAGGGGCGAGCAGTACTTC.

Of note for this clonotype: A much larger clone lies a single base off, so this may be a read error. The V and J genes are TRBV14 and TRBJ1-1; D remains ambiguous. This CDR3 region has 12 residues. V was pared by 4 bases and J by 5 bases, with 8 bases between. Germline CDR1 SGHDN, CDR2 FVKESK. The CDR3 protein is CASSRAATEAFF. The CDR3, as DNA: TGTGCCAGCAGCCGAGCGGCAACTGAAGCTTTCTTT.

This clonotype was observed at least ten times. The chain joins TRBV9 to TRBJ1-2; a possible D gene is TRBD1 (5 bases). Germline lookup yields CDR1 SGDLS and CDR2 YYNGEE. Between the trimmed V and J ends, which lost 6 bases and 2 bases, there was a span of 14 bases. The CDR3 sequence is 14 residues long. The CDR3 loop reads CASNQGGANYGYTF. The DNA for the CDR3 is TGTGCCAGCAACCAGGGCGGTGCGAACTATGGCTACACCTTC.

The table lists this clonotype with many counts. CDR3 residues: CSAGADRGVSTDTQYF. CDR3 DNA: TGCAGTGCTGGGGCCGACAGGGGGGTGAGCACAGATACGCAGTATTTT. V and J are TRBV20-1 and TRBJ2-3; TRBD1 aligns across 9 bases. This CDR3 contains 16 residues. CDR1 DFQATT and CDR2 SNEGSKA come from the germline V gene (reference sequence). V trimming: 5 bases; J trimming: 0 bases; junction bases outside the gene matches: 9.

This chain links TRBV12-3 or TRBV12-4 with TRBJ1-1; D call uncertain. The length of the CDR3 is 12 residues. Trimming took off 6 bases at V and 1 base at J, with 6 bases between the two ends. As DNA, the CDR3 is TGTGCCAGCAGATCACCGAACACTGAAGCTTTCTTT. Translation gives CASRSPNTEAFF.

This clonotype has ten or more counts. The rearrangement uses TRBV20-1 and TRBJ1-2; D not resolved. V lost 3 bases to trimming and J lost 5 bases, with 7 bases between them. CDR1 is DFQATT, CDR2 SNEGSKA, per germline (reference sequence). The CDR3 is 11 residues long. The CDR3 reads CSASEQYGYTF. The CDR3 DNA is TGCAGTGCTAGCGAACAATATGGCTACACCTTC.

This clonotype has at least ten counts. This chain links TRBV6-1 with TRBJ1-1; D unclear. CDR3 length: 13 amino acids. The germline CDR1 and CDR2 sequences are MNHNS and SASEGT. V lost 3 bases to trimming and J lost 1 base, with 6 bases between them. CDR3 amino acids: CASSDRTNTEAFF. CDR3 DNA: TGTGCCAGCAGTGACAGGACGAACACTGAAGCTTTCTTT.

This chain connects TRBV2 to TRBJ2-3; 7 bases line up with TRBD2. The J segment lost 0 bases and the V segment lost 2 bases, leaving 5 bases of the junction unmatched. Germline loops: CDR1 SNHLY, CDR2 FYNNEI. The CDR3 has 16 amino acids. The chain's CDR3 is CASSENPGLSTDTQYF. CDR3 coding DNA: TGTGCCAGCAGTGAAAATCCGGGACTAAGCACAGATACGCAGTATTTT.